Listed here are 5 T cell receptor beta chains from one sample, sequenced in a study of neurological immune-mediated disorders. MiXCR, applied by TCRdb to the 5' RACE reads, yields one record per CDR3 protein. Among about 32,000 distinct CDR3 sequences, 3% to 4.5% were seen once, and the ten largest hold approximately 2.2%. Sequenced: PBMCs. The source of these receptors is a man aged 30 to 39 with multiple sclerosis.

This clonotype has at least ten counts. V and J are TRBV20-1 and TRBJ1-5; D gene uncertain. Trimming shortened V by 5 bases and J by 2 bases, and 16 bases separated the two germline ends. Germline CDR1 DFQATT, CDR2 SNEGSKA (reference sequence). The CDR3 runs to 15 residues. The CDR3 protein is CSARSGGGGNQPQHF. The CDR3 nucleotides are TGCAGTGCTCGTTCAGGCGGAGGAGGCAATCAGCCCCAGCATTTT.

In this sample, this clonotype turned up many times. The V and J genes are TRBV4-2 and TRBJ2-1, with 15 bases fitting TRBD2. CDR3 length: 18 residues. Germline CDR1 is LGHNA and CDR2 is YNFKEQ. V gave up 4 bases and J gave up 7 bases; unmatched junction bases: 11. CDR3 DNA sequence: TGTGCCAGCAGCCCTCGGACTAGCGGGGGGGAGGAGGTTAATGAGCAGTTCTTC. Its translation: CASSPRTSGGEEVNEQFF.

This clonotype was counted many times. J is TRBJ2-3 and V is TRBV10-2, with 9 nucleotides matching TRBD1. Losses at the gene ends were 8 bases for V and 1 base for J; bases not matched to a gene: 4. This CDR3 is 14 amino acids long. CDR1 and CDR2 (germline): WSHSY, SAAADI. The CDR3 DNA reads as TGCGCCAGCTTCCGGACAGGGGGCACAGATACGCAGTATTTT. It specifies CASFRTGGTDTQYF.

This clonotype was found a few times. V usage is TRBV5-1 and J usage is TRBJ2-3, with 9 bases matching TRBD2. The ends lost 4 bases at V and 1 base at J; junction bases unmatched: 7. CDR3 size: 16 residues. CDR1 SGHRS and CDR2 YFSETQ come from the germline V gene. Here the CDR3 reads CASSAGKRGGTDTQYF. The CDR3 nucleotides read TGCGCCAGCAGCGCAGGGAAGCGGGGGGGCACAGATACGCAGTATTTT.

This clonotype was observed many times. The rearrangement links TRBV20-1 to TRBJ2-7; TRBD1 might be the D (6 bases). Trimming took off 3 bases at V and 6 bases at J, with 18 bases between the two ends. Germline V gives CDR1 DFQATT, CDR2 SNEGSKA (reference sequence). The CDR3 covers 14 residues. The CDR3 coding sequence is TGCAGTGCTAGTAAGGGACACGGCGGTTTCGAGCAGTACTTC. This translates into CSASKGHGGFEQYF.